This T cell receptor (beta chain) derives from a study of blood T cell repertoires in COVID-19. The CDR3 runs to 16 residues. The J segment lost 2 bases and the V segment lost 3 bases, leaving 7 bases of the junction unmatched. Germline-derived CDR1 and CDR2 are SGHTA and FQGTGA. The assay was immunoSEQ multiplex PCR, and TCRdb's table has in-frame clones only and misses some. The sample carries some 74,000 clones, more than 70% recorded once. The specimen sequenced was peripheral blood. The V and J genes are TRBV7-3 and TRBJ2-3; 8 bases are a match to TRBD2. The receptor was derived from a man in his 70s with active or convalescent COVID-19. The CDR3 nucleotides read TGTGCCAGCAGCTTCCGCGGGGGGCCCTTCACAGATACGCAGTATTTT. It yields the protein CASSFRGGPFTDTQYF.